One and the same sample provided the 4 T cell receptor beta chains below, sequenced in a study of blood T cell repertoires in COVID-19. The protocol was immunoSEQ multiplex PCR, while the TCRdb copy is restricted to in-frame clones and leaves out a portion. Altogether 150,000 to 200,000 clones are present, around 81% being singletons, with the ten largest covering 10% to 15%. The sample comprised peripheral blood. The receptor source for this set is a man aged 70 or older who had recovered from COVID-19.

J is TRBJ1-5 and V is TRBV5-1; no firm D call. The germline gives CDR1 SGHRS, CDR2 YFSETQ. The CDR3 covers 15 residues. The V end lost 3 bases, the J end lost 0 bases, and 10 bases lay between the germline ends. The CDR3 nucleotides read TGCGCCAGCAGCTCCGACGGGTATAGCAATCAGCCCCAGCATTTT. Translation gives CASSSDGYSNQPQHF.

CDR3 amino acids: CATQGALSYEQYF. CDR3 bases: TGTGCCACCCAGGGGGCCCTCTCCTACGAGCAGTACTTC. The chain is built from TRBV5-6 and TRBJ2-7; TRBD1 matches 8 bases. Trimming cost V 9 bases and J 0 bases; bases outside gene matches: 5. CDR3 length: 13 amino acids. Germline V gene sequence: CDR1 SGHDT, CDR2 YYEEEE. Full variable domain (rest looked up from reference TRBV5-6 and TRBJ2-7): DAGVTQSPTHLIKTRGQQVTLRCSPKSGHDTVSWYQQALGQGPQFIFQYYEEEERQRGNFPDRFSGHQFPNYSSELNVNALLLGDSALYLCATQGALSYEQYFGPGTRLTVT.

This clone came up once. The chain employs TRBV5-4 and TRBJ2-1, with 10 nucleotides matching TRBD2. The CDR3 covers 15 residues. The ends lost 4 bases at V and 4 bases at J; junction bases unmatched: 5. Per germline, CDR1 SGHNT and CDR2 YYREEE (reference sequence). CDR3 amino acids: CASSTTSGKYNEQFF. Here the CDR3 DNA reads TGTGCCAGCAGCACTACTAGCGGGAAGTACAATGAGCAGTTCTTC.

The rearrangement joins TRBV5-5 to TRBJ1-4, with TRBD1 identical over 9 bases. Trimming cost V 5 bases and J 7 bases; bases outside gene matches: 12. The CDR3 is 16 residues long. CDR1 is SGHKS and CDR2 is YYEKEE in the germline V gene (reference sequence). For the CDR3, the DNA is TGTGCCAGCAGACTCGACCCGGGACAGGGCGGTGAAAAACTGTTTTTT. Translated: CASRLDPGQGGEKLFF.